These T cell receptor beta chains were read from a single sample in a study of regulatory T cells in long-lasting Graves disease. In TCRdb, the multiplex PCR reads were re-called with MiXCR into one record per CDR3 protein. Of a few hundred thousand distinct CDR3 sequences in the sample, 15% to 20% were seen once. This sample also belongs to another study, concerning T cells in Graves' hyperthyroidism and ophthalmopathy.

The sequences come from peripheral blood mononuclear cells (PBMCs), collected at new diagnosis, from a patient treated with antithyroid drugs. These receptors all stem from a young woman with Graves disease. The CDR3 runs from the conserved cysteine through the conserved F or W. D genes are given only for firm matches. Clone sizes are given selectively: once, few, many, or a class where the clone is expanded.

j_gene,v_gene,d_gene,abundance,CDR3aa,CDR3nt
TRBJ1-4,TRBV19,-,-,CASSAQGPPNEKLFF,TGTGCCAGTAGTGCCCAAGGACCGCCGAATGAAAAACTGTTTTTT
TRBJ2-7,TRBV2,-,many,CASSEGPSYEQYF,TGTGCCAGCAGTGAAGGACCCTCCTACGAGCAGTACTTC
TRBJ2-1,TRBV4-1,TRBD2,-,CASSQLLAGYNEQFF,TGCGCCAGCAGCCAACTACTAGCGGGATACAATGAGCAGTTCTTC
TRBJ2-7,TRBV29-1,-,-,CSVVQGSIVIYEQYF,TGCAGCGTTGTTCAGGGCTCCATCGTCATCTACGAGCAGTACTTC
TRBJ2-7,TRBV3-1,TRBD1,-,CASSRGQGLSYEQYF,TGTGCCAGCAGCCGCGGACAGGGGTTATCCTACGAGCAGTACTTC
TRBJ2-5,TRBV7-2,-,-,CASSLTRVGLASQETQYF,TGTGCCAGCAGCCTAACCCGGGTGGGCCTAGCAAGCCAAGAGACCCAGTACTTC
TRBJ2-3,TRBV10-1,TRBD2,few,CASSGTSGSPADTQYF,TGCGCCAGCTCCGGGACTAGCGGGAGCCCAGCAGATACGCAGTATTTT
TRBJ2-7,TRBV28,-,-,CASTLSGTGSYEQYF,TGTGCCAGCACCCTGAGCGGGACAGGATCGTACGAGCAGTACTTC
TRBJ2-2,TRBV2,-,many,CASSSRRALTGELFF,TGTGCCAGCAGTTCGCGCCGGGCTCTTACCGGGGAGCTGTTTTTT
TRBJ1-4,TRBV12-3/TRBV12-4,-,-,CASGLRGQGDEKLFF,TGTGCCAGCGGTTTACGTGGGCAGGGCGATGAAAAACTGTTTTTT
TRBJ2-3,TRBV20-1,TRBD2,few,CSAEPGGPADTQYF,TGCAGTGCTGAACCGGGAGGGCCCGCAGATACGCAGTATTTT
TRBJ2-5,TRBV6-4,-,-,CASAKDTRWETQYF,TGTGCCAGCGCCAAGGACACCCGATGGGAGACCCAGTACTTC
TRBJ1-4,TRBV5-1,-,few,CASSLAGTTNEKLFF,TGCGCCAGCAGCTTGGCGGGGACAACTAATGAAAAACTGTTTTTT
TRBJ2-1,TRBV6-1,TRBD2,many,CASSGAGGGSNEQFF,TGTGCCAGCAGCGGAGCGGGAGGGGGATCGAATGAGCAGTTCTTC
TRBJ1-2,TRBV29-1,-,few,CSVLREDGYTF,TGCAGCGTCCTCAGGGAGGATGGCTACACCTTC
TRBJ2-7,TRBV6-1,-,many,CASSETASDSYEQYF,TGTGCCAGCAGTGAAACCGCGTCAGATTCCTACGAGCAGTACTTC
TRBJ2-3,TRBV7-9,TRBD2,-,CASSPQRTSGSTDTQYF,TGTGCCAGCAGCCCCCAAAGGACTAGCGGGAGCACAGATACGCAGTATTTT
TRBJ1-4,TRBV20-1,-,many,CSAADGTKLFF,TGCAGTGCAGCAGACGGCACTAAACTGTTTTTT
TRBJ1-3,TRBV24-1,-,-,CATSESSGNTIYF,TGTGCCACCAGTGAGAGCTCTGGAAACACCATATATTTT
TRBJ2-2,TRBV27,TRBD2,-,CASREGLAGSTGELFF,TGTGCCAGCAGAGAGGGACTAGCGGGAAGCACCGGGGAGCTGTTTTTT
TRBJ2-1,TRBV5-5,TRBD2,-,CASSLGFVAGEQFF,TGTGCCAGCAGCTTGGGGTTCGTAGCGGGTGAGCAGTTCTTC
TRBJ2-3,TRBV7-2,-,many,CASNNGWAGDTQYF,TGTGCCAGCAACAATGGGTGGGCAGGAGATACGCAGTATTTT